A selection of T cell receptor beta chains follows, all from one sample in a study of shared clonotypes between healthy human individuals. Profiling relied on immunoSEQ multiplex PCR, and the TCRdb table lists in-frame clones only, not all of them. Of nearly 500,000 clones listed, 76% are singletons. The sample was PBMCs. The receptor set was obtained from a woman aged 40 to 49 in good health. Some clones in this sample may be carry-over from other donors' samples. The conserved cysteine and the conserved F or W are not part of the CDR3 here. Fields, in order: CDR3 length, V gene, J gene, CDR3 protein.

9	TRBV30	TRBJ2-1	AWSVVNEQF
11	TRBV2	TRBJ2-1	ASSEVAGGEQF
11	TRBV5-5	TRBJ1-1	ASSLDPNTEAF
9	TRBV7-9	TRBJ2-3	ASSFPDTQY
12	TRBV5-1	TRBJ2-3	ASRSAAGTDTQY
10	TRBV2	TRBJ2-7	ASRATGREQY
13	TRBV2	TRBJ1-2	ASSRQGGGNYGYT
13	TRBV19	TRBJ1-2	ASSIVGGAGYGYT
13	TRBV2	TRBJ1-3	ASSPGRAVSNTIY
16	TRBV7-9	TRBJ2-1	ASSLWGTGTSSGNEQF
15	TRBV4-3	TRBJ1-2	ASSQVPPTKANYGYT
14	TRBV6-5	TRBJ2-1	ASSYSWVAGENEQF
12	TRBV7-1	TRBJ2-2	ASSLLPLTGELF
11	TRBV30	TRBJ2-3	TTTGIFTDTQY
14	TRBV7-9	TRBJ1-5	ASSPGQGRGNQPQH